This TCR beta chain originates from a study of T cell clonotyping in hematopoietic cell transplantation. Study observations and caveats: Cells were unsorted, so CD4 and CD8 contributions were not separated. Pathologically expanded recipient clonotypes increased progressively from day 30 to day 180 as diversity fell.

Sequencing used immunoSEQ multiplex PCR; TCRdb keeps in-frame clones, though not all of them. The table includes about 16,000 clones, roughly nine tenths detected once. The CDR3 runs 16 residues. The ends were cut back, 0 bases at V and 2 bases at J, with 11 bases in the middle. Germline V gene sequence: CDR1 SGHRS, CDR2 YFSETQ. A note on this clone: What it binds is unknown.

The sample comprised peripheral blood mononuclear cells. The chain combines TRBV5-1 with TRBJ1-4; D unclear. The clonotype originates from a man between 50 and 59 years old in good health. Some clones in this sample may be carry-over from other donors' samples. The CDR3 protein is CASSLGGSTTNEKLFF. The CDR3 region has the DNA TGCGCCAGCAGCTTGGGGGGAAGTACGACTAATGAAAAACTGTTTTTT.